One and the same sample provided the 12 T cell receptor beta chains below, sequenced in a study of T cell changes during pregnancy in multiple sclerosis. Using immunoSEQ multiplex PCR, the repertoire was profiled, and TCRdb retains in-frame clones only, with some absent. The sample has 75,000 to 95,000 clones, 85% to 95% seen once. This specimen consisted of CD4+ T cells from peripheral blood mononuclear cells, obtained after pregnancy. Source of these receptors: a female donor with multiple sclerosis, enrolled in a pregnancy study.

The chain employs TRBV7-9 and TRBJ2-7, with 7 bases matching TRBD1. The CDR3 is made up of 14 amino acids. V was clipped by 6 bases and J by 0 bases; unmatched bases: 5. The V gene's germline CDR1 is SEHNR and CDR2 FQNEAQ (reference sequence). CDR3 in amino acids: CASRMDRSSYEQYF. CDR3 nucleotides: TGTGCCAGCAGGATGGACAGGAGCTCCTACGAGCAGTACTTC.

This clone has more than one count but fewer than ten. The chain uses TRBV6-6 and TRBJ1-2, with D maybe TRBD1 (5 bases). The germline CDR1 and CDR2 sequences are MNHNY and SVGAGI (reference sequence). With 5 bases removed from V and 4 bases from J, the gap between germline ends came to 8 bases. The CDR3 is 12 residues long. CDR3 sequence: CASSLDSYGYTF. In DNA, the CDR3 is TGTGCCAGCAGTCTCGACAGCTATGGCTACACCTTC.

CDR3: CASRIGQNYGYTF. The CDR3 DNA reads TGTGCCAGCCGTATCGGACAGAACTATGGCTACACCTTC. This rearrangement joins TRBV6-5 to TRBJ1-2; TRBD1 might be the D (6 bases). Germline V gene sequence: CDR1 MNHEY, CDR2 SVGAGI. V dropped 8 bases and J dropped 2 bases, with 12 bases sitting between them. The CDR3 totals 13 residues.

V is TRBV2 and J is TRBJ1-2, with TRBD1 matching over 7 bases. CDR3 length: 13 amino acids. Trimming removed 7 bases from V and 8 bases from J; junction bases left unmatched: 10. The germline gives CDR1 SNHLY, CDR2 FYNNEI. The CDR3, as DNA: TGTGCCAGCACTGTGACAGGGATAGAAGGCTACACCTTC. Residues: CASTVTGIEGYTF.

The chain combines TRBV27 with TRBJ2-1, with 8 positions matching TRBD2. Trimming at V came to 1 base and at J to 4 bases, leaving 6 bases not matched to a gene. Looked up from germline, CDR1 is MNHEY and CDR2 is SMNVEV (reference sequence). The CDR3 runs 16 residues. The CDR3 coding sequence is TGTGCCAGCAGTTTATTGGCACTAGCGGATTACAATGAGCAGTTCTTC. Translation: CASSLLALADYNEQFF.

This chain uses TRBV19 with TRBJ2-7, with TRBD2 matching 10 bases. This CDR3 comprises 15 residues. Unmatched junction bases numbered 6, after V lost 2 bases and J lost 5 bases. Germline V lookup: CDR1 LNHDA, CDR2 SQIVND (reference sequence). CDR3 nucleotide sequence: TGTGCCAGTAGTATATCCAGCGGGAGGGCGGACGAGCAGTACTTC. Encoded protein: CASSISSGRADEQYF.

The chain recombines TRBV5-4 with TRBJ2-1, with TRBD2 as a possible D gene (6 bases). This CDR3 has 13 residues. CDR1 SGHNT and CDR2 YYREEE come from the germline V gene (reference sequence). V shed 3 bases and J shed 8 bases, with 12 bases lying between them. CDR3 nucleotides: TGTGCCAGCAGCTCCGCGGGACGCTATGAGCAGTTCTTC. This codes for CASSSAGRYEQFF.

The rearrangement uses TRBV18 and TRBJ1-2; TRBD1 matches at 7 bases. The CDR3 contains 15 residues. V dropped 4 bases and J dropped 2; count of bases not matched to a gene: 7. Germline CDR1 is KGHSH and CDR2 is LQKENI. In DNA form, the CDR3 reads TGTGCCAGCTCACGGGACAGAAAAGCAAACTATGGCTACACCTTC. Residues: CASSRDRKANYGYTF. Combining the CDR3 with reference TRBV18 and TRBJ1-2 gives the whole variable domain NAGVMQNPRHLVRRRGQEARLRCSPMKGHSHVYWYRQLPEEGLKFMVYLQKENIIDESGMPKERFSAEFPKEGPSILRIQQVVRGDSAAYFCASSRDRKANYGYTFGSGTRLTVV.

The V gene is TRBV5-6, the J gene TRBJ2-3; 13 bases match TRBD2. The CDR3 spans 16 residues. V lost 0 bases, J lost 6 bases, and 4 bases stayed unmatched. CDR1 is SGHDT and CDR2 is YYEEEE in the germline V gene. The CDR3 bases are TGTGCCAGCAGCTTGGGACTAGCGGGAGGTCCCGATACGCAGTATTTT. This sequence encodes CASSLGLAGGPDTQYF.

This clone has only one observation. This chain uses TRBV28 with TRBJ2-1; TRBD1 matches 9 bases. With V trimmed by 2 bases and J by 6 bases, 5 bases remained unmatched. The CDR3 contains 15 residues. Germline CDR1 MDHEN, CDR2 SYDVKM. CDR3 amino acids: CASSLAQGAPNEQFF. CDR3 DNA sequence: TGTGCCAGCAGTTTAGCACAGGGGGCGCCCAATGAGCAGTTCTTC.

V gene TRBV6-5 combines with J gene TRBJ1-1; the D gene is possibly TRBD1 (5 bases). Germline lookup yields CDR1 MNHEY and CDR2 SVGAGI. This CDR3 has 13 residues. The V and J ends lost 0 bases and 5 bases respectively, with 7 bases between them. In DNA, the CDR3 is TGTGCCAGCAGTTACTCTCCAGGGACTGAAGCTTTCTTT. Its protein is CASSYSPGTEAFF.

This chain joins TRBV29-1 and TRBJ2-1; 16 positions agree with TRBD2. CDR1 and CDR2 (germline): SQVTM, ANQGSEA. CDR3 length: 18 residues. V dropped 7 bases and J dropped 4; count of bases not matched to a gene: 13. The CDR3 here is CSALSGTSGRVQYNEQFF. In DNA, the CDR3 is TGCAGCGCTTTATCCGGGACTAGCGGGAGGGTACAATACAATGAGCAGTTCTTC.